This TCR beta chain comes out of a study of blood T cell repertoires in COVID-19. V lost 1 base and J 2 bases, leaving 9 bases between the germline ends. CDR1 is SEHNR and CDR2 is FQNEAQ in the germline V gene (reference sequence). The CDR3 length is 14 residues. Profiled with immunoSEQ multiplex PCR; TCRdb holds only in-frame clones, not every one. The sample carries hundreds of thousands of clones, about 90% recorded once. The sample was peripheral blood. This receptor was identified in a woman aged 30 to 39 with COVID-19, enrolled during active disease. The chain employs TRBV7-9 and TRBJ2-7; the D is unclear. The CDR3: CASSLGLVPYEQYF. The CDR3 nucleotides read TGTGCCAGCAGCTTAGGGTTAGTCCCCTACGAGCAGTACTTC.